What follows are 18 T cell receptor beta chains derived from one specimen sequenced in a study of T-cell memory formation after mild COVID-19. TCRdb re-called the 5' RACE reads through MiXCR, storing one row per CDR3 protein. The sample holds about 360,000 distinct CDR3 sequences, approximately 15% seen once. The sequenced sample was PBMCs or a T cell subset sorted from them (not recorded which). Receptor source: a man aged 18 to 29 who had mild COVID-19 (a few samples of this study predate the infection). Cell type and time point are not known.

Many counts were recorded for this clonotype. This rearrangement joins TRBV29-1 to TRBJ1-1; D is undetermined. Germline V CDR1 and CDR2: SQVTM, ANQGSEA. The CDR3 covers 12 residues. Trimming took off 4 bases at V and 0 bases at J, with 6 bases between the two ends. The CDR3 region has the DNA TGCAGCGTTGGTAGGATGAACACTGAAGCTTTCTTT. It codes for CSVGRMNTEAFF.

The CDR3 region is CARTGGAEQYV. DNA for the CDR3: TGTGCCAGGACGGGGGGTGCCGAGCAGTACGTC. V gene TRBV13 combines with J gene TRBJ2-7, with 7 bases fitting TRBD2. Losses at the gene ends were 9 bases for V and 6 bases for J; bases not matched to a gene: 5. CDR3 length: 11 amino acids. Germline CDR1 and CDR2: PRHDT and FYEKMQ (reference sequence).

This rearrangement joins TRBV7-9 to TRBJ2-7; maybe TRBD2 (5 bases). The CDR3 is 15 residues long. Germline CDR1 reads SEHNR; CDR2 reads FQNEAQ (reference sequence). Trimming removed 5 bases at V and 2 bases at J, with 16 bases between. CDR3 DNA: TGTGCCAGCAGCCCCGGACTGAGGACGACCTACGAGCAGTACTTC. Protein sequence: CASSPGLRTTYEQYF.

The rearrangement uses TRBV12-3 or TRBV12-4 and TRBJ2-3, with 8 nucleotides matching TRBD2. The CDR3 is 16 residues long. J was trimmed by 1 base and V by 3 bases; bases with no gene match: 6. CDR3 sequence (DNA): TGTGCCAGCAGTTTGTACGGCGGGGGGCGCACAGATACGCAGTATTTT. The encoded protein is CASSLYGGGRTDTQYF.

This clonotype was observed many times. This rearrangement joins TRBV12-3 or TRBV12-4 to TRBJ1-5; perhaps TRBD1 as D (5 bases). The V end lost 6 bases, the J end lost 6 bases, and 18 bases lay between the germline ends. This CDR3 comprises 15 residues. Here the CDR3 reads CASSPVGGISQPQHF. The CDR3 DNA sequence: TGTGCCAGCAGCCCGGTGGGGGGAATTAGTCAGCCCCAGCATTTT.

This clonotype was detected a few times. The chain recombines TRBV7-2 with TRBJ2-1; no firm D call. The ends were cut back, 2 bases at V and 6 bases at J, with 11 bases in the middle. Germline assignment: CDR1 SGHTA and CDR2 FQGNSA. There are 14 residues in the CDR3. In nucleotides, the CDR3 is TGTGCCAGCAGCTTAACCTCACTCCCCAATGAGCAGTTCTTC. Translating it yields CASSLTSLPNEQFF.

The sample holds a few counts of this clonotype. This chain joins TRBV30 and TRBJ2-3; 8 positions agree with TRBD1. The J segment lost 3 bases and the V segment lost 4 bases, leaving 21 bases of the junction unmatched. The CDR3 spans 19 residues. Germline V gene lookup returns CDR1 GTSNPN and CDR2 SVGIG (reference sequence). CDR3 DNA sequence: TGTGCCTGGATCCCGCCTGGGACAGGAGGAATTTTAGGGACAGATACGCAGTATTTT. Translation gives CAWIPPGTGGILGTDTQYF.

This clonotype was seen a handful of times. This chain links TRBV6-5 with TRBJ1-2; 10 bases match TRBD1. J was trimmed by 5 bases and V by 2 bases; bases with no gene match: 5. CDR1 is MNHEY and CDR2 is SVGAGI in the germline V gene. The CDR3 has 15 residues. CDR3 loop: CASSYRGTGAYGYTF. As DNA, the CDR3 is TGTGCCAGCAGTTACCGGGGGACAGGGGCTTATGGCTACACCTTC.

This chain connects TRBV28 to TRBJ2-7; weak D call: TRBD2 (6 bases). The V gene lost 6 bases and the J gene lost 4 bases, with 22 bases spanning the gap. CDR3 length: 16 amino acids. In germline, CDR1 is MDHEN, CDR2 SYDVKM. The CDR3, as DNA: TGTGCCAGCAGACCTTCCGGGACTTCCCTTACGTACGAGCAGTACGTC. As protein: CASRPSGTSLTYEQYV.

V usage is TRBV6-2 or TRBV6-3 and J usage is TRBJ2-3, with D hard to call. The germline gives CDR1 MNHEY, CDR2 SVGEGT. With 5 bases removed from V and 2 bases from J, the gap between germline ends came to 8 bases. This CDR3 has 13 amino acids. The CDR3 is CASSIGDTDTQYF. The CDR3 bases are TGTGCCAGCAGTATTGGAGACACAGATACGCAGTATTTT.

This clonotype was found many times. J is TRBJ2-7 and V is TRBV7-2, with a weak D call TRBD1 (5 bases). V lost 5 bases and J 0 bases, leaving 11 bases between the germline ends. Germline V gene lookup returns CDR1 SGHTA and CDR2 FQGNSA. This CDR3 has 14 residues. For the CDR3, the DNA is TGTGCCAGCAGCACCAGGGATAGCTCCTACGAGCAGTACTTC. Encoded protein: CASSTRDSSYEQYF.

The chain has TRBV9 and TRBJ2-5, with TRBD1 identical over 11 bases. The CDR3 consists of 16 residues. Looked up from germline, CDR1 is SGDLS and CDR2 is YYNGEE. J lost 4 bases, V lost 1 base, and 6 bases had no gene match. The CDR3 region has the DNA TGTGCCAGCAGCGTAACGGACAGGGGGCGCGGAGAGACCCAGTACTTC. It translates to CASSVTDRGRGETQYF.

This clonotype was detected a few times. The rearrangement links TRBV20-1 to TRBJ2-7; D not certain. CDR1 DFQATT and CDR2 SNEGSKA come from the germline V gene (reference sequence). The CDR3 runs 12 residues. Trimming took 0 bases from V and 9 from J, leaving 12 bases between them. The DNA of the CDR3 is TGCAGTGCTAGAGAGGGTCCCTATGGGCAGTACGTC. Amino acid sequence: CSAREGPYGQYV.

This clonotype was detected only a few times. The chain has TRBV5-1 and TRBJ1-1; D might be TRBD1 (5 bases). Trimming removed 0 bases from V and 1 base from J, with 10 bases in between. CDR3 length equals 15 residues. From germline, CDR1 is SGHRS and CDR2 YFSETQ. The CDR3 DNA sequence: TGCGCCAGCAGCTTGGCTGGGGCCTCGAACACTGAAGCTTTCTTT. Residues: CASSLAGASNTEAFF.

V gene TRBV7-8 combines with J gene TRBJ2-5; a weak D match, TRBD2 (7 bases). V was trimmed by 5 bases and J by 0 bases, leaving 16 bases between them. The CDR3 loop spans 16 amino acids. The germline CDR1 and CDR2 sequences are SGHVS and FQNEAQ. This CDR3 reads CASSLGGGIYQETQYF. The CDR3 region has the DNA TGTGCCAGCAGCCTGGGGGGGGGCATTTACCAAGAGACCCAGTACTTC.

This clonotype was seen only a few times. The chain links TRBV3-1 to TRBJ2-7; D unresolved. In germline, CDR1 is LGHDT, CDR2 YNNKEL (reference sequence). CDR3 length: 13 amino acids. Between the trimmed V and J ends, which lost 1 base and 12 bases, there was a span of 16 bases. CDR3: CASSQGQVGQLYF. CDR3 sequence (DNA): TGTGCCAGCAGCCAAGGGCAGGTCGGCCAGCTGTACTTC.

The V and J genes are TRBV6-5 and TRBJ1-1; D gene unclear. Germline V lookup: CDR1 MNHEY, CDR2 SVGAGI. The germline V and J ends were trimmed by 2 bases and 3 bases, with 10 bases remaining between them. The CDR3 is 14 amino acids. CDR3 in DNA: TGTGCCAGCAGTTACGACGGCAGAGACACTGAAGCTTTCTTT. It translates to CASSYDGRDTEAFF.

The chain is built from TRBV6-2 or TRBV6-3 and TRBJ1-5, with D tentatively TRBD1 (5 bases). Looked up from germline, CDR1 is MNHEY and CDR2 is SVGEGT. V was pared by 10 bases and J by 0 bases, with 16 bases between. The CDR3 spans 15 residues. The CDR3 DNA is TGTGCCACCTCCAACCTTGGGGGTAGCAATCAGCCCCAGCATTTT. Its protein is CATSNLGGSNQPQHF.